Below are 16 T cell receptor beta chains sequenced from a single sample in a study of monozygotic twins with inflammatory bowel disease. Each CDR3 protein gets one entry in TCRdb, which reprocessed the 5' RACE reads and gives no DNA. The sample spans around 370,000 distinct CDR3 sequences; the ten largest clones claim 2.5% to 3%. The material sequenced was blood. These receptors were collected from a human donor with ulcerative colitis or Crohn's disease, or a healthy co-twin of an affected twin (not recorded which).

The V and J genes are TRBV7-2 and TRBJ2-1; TCRdb lists TRBD2, though no DNA is available to test this call. Germline-derived CDR1 and CDR2 are SGHTA and FQGNSA. This CDR3 is 14 amino acids long. The CDR3 here is CASSSSFGSNEQFF. The complete variable domain, with remaining parts taken from reference TRBV7-2 and TRBJ2-1, reads GAGVSQSPSNKVTEKGKDVELRCDPISGHTALYWYRQSLGQGLEFLIYFQGNSAPDKSGLPSDRFSAERTGGSVSTLTIQRTQQEDSAVYLCASSSSFGSNEQFFGPGTRLTVL.

This chain's CDR3 is CASRLAGRETQYF. The chain has TRBV25-1 and TRBJ2-5; with no DNA, the TCRdb D assignment of TRBD2 cannot be verified. Germline CDR1 MGHDK, CDR2 SYGVNS. The CDR3 is 13 residues long.

The CDR3 sequence is CASSSAGGPNEQFF. This chain uses TRBV9 with TRBJ2-1; TCRdb's D gene call, TRBD2, goes unchecked for lack of DNA. This CDR3 comprises 14 residues. Germline CDR1 SGDLS, CDR2 YYNGEE.

The CDR3 protein is CASSYYRGAGYEQYF. The rearrangement joins TRBV6-5 to TRBJ2-7; TCRdb lists TRBD1, though no DNA is available to test this call. Germline assignment: CDR1 MNHEY and CDR2 SVGAGI. This CDR3 spans 15 amino acids.

V gene TRBV4-3 combines with J gene TRBJ2-1; TCRdb calls TRBD2, which cannot be checked without DNA. The CDR3 runs to 15 residues. Germline CDR1 LGHNA, CDR2 YSLEER. CDR3 region: CASSRRTSGVNEQFF.

The CDR3 reads CTSSQDRGGDEQFF. The chain employs TRBV1 and TRBJ2-1; the D call of TRBD1 rests on TCRdb alone, since no DNA is present to check it. TRBV1 is a documented pseudogene. This CDR3 comprises 14 residues.

The chain has TRBV24-1 and TRBJ1-1; without DNA, the TCRdb call of TRBD1 cannot be checked. The CDR3 is 17 amino acids. The germline V gene has CDR1 KGHDR and CDR2 SFDVKD. This CDR3 reads CATSDAGTGPQNTEAFF.

CDR3 in amino acids: CASSLATGHQPQHF. This rearrangement joins TRBV12-3 or TRBV12-4 to TRBJ1-5. This CDR3 comprises 14 residues.

This chain uses TRBV20-1 with TRBJ2-1; TCRdb picks TRBD2, but there is no DNA to check that call. Looked up from germline, CDR1 is DFQATT and CDR2 is SNEGSKA (reference sequence). CDR3 length: 18 residues. CDR3 sequence reads: CSARDGARTSGDYNEQFF.

CDR3 sequence: CASSPQWAGYTEAFF. V is TRBV4-3 and J is TRBJ1-1; as DNA is missing, the TRBD1 call by TCRdb cannot be tested. The CDR3 is made up of 15 amino acids. Germline values: CDR1 LGHNA, CDR2 YSLEER.

The CDR3 sequence: CSATKQEDYGYTF. The rearrangement uses TRBV20-1 and TRBJ1-2; the D gene TCRdb calls, TRBD1, cannot be checked with no DNA. The CDR3 extends over 13 amino acids. The germline V gene has CDR1 DFQATT and CDR2 SNEGSKA (reference sequence).

V usage is TRBV12-3 or TRBV12-4 and J usage is TRBJ1-3; TCRdb's D call of TRBD1 is untestable without DNA. The CDR3 runs 17 residues. This CDR3 is CASTPPPQETSGNTIYF.

The V call is TRBV11-2, the J call TRBJ2-3; TCRdb's assignment of TRBD2 cannot be checked, as there is no DNA. The length of the CDR3 is 18 residues. Germline-derived CDR1 and CDR2 are SGHAT and FQNNGV. The CDR3 loop reads CASSLVIPLAGATDTQYF.

J is TRBJ1-1 and V is TRBV7-2. The CDR3 has 12 amino acids. Germline V gene data show CDR1 as SGHTA and CDR2 as FQGNSA. This chain's CDR3 is CASSFGGAEAFF.

The chain uses TRBV7-9 and TRBJ1-2; TCRdb picks TRBD1, but there is no DNA to check that call. Germline V gene data show CDR1 as SEHNR and CDR2 as FQNEAQ (reference sequence). This CDR3 spans 14 amino acids. The CDR3 protein is CAGGSSPTNYGYTF.

Here the CDR3 reads CSARPGQVMRDTQYF. The genes are TRBV20-1 and TRBJ2-3; the TRBD1 assignment by TCRdb is unverifiable without DNA. CDR3 length: 15 amino acids. CDR1 is DFQATT, CDR2 SNEGSKA, per germline (reference sequence).